The next 10 T cell receptor beta chains were all read from a single sample in a study of a mutant IDH1 vaccine in newly diagnosed glioma (dated by TCRdb to about 2021). Library preparation employed the immunoSEQ multiplex PCR assay. This immuneACCESS table, as held by TCRdb, lists in-frame sequences with V and J called but not all clones. Of the missing ones, under half trace to an unresolved V gene in checked studies; the others have no known cause. Across this sample there are 50,000 to 70,000 clones, with around 83% seen only once. Jointly, the top ten make up around 3.5% of the sample. Read against the paper, the sample's time point label means: week 47, end of study. Each vaccine dose, consisting of 300 ug of a 20-mer mutant IDH1 peptide in Montanide, was administered subcutaneously with topical imiquimod. Antigens of these TCRs are unknown. This material consisted of PBMCs, taken from a glioma patient whose treatment included an IDH1 peptide vaccine. The receptors stem from a woman in her 50s with glioma.

V gene TRBV5-1 combines with J gene TRBJ1-4, with a possible D match to TRBD1 (5 bases). The V gene lost 4 bases and the J gene lost 6 bases, with 16 bases spanning the gap. Germline CDR1 is SGHRS and CDR2 is YFSETQ. This CDR3 comprises 15 residues. CDR3 residues: CASSHLQWDDEKLFF. The CDR3 DNA is TGCGCCAGCAGCCACCTCCAGTGGGACGATGAAAAACTGTTTTTT.

The chain recombines TRBV5-6 with TRBJ2-7; 11 bases fit TRBD1. The junction had 6 bases not matched to a gene; V was cut back by 6 bases and J by 7 bases. CDR1 and CDR2 (germline): SGHDT, YYEEEE. The CDR3 covers 13 residues. The CDR3 DNA follows: TGTGCCAGCACCTGGACAGGGGGCCTAGAGCAGTACTTC. It codes for CASTWTGGLEQYF.

Only a few counts were recorded for this clone. Here the CDR3 reads CAWSVSSRTKAFF. The CDR3 DNA sequence: TGTGCCTGGAGTGTATCCTCCAGAACGAAAGCTTTCTTT. The J gene is TRBJ1-1, the V gene TRBV30, with no clear D. This CDR3 has 13 amino acids. CDR1 and CDR2 from the germline V gene are GTSNPN and SVGIG (reference sequence). V was shortened by 0 bases and J by 9 bases, with 14 bases between the two germline ends.

This clone appeared once. The chain is built from TRBV10-3 and TRBJ1-1; D is perhaps TRBD1 (6 bases). CDR3 length: 13 amino acids. The V and J ends lost 8 bases and 6 bases respectively, with 16 bases between them. Germline CDR1 reads ENHRY; CDR2 reads SYGVKD. The CDR3 nucleotides are TGTGCCATCGCGAGGGCAGGGGAAGCTGAAGCTTTCTTT. It codes for CAIARAGEAEAFF.

The V gene is TRBV10-3, the J gene TRBJ1-2, with D perhaps TRBD1 (5 bases). The CDR3 is made up of 13 amino acids. Trimming shortened V by 6 bases and J by 8 bases, and 16 bases separated the two germline ends. Germline assignment: CDR1 ENHRY and CDR2 SYGVKD. The CDR3 sequence is CAISRDSLGGYTF. The CDR3 DNA reads TGTGCCATCAGCCGGGACTCCCTGGGGGGCTACACCTTC.

The rearrangement links TRBV30 to TRBJ2-7; D is unresolved. Trimming removed 1 base at V and 3 bases at J, with 19 bases between. CDR3 size: 16 residues. The germline V gene has CDR1 GTSNPN and CDR2 SVGIG (reference sequence). The CDR3 coding sequence is TGTGCCTGGAGTGGGGGATCAGTGAGAAACCTCTACGAGCAGTACTTC. Amino acid sequence: CAWSGGSVRNLYEQYF.

The genes are TRBV27 and TRBJ1-4; 8 nucleotides align to TRBD1. The CDR3 loop spans 14 amino acids. After removal of 6 bases from V and 12 bases from J, the junction contained 12 bases not matched to a gene. Germline-derived CDR1 and CDR2 are MNHEY and SMNVEV (reference sequence). This chain's CDR3 is CASSSGTGGGELFF. CDR3 nucleotides: TGTGCCAGCAGCTCCGGGACAGGAGGAGGAGAACTGTTTTTT.

The CDR3 here is CASSFGDSLYGYTF. Here the CDR3 DNA reads TGTGCCAGCAGCTTTGGGGACAGTTTATATGGCTACACCTTC. V and J are TRBV7-9 and TRBJ1-2, with 7 bases that match TRBD1. This CDR3 is built from 14 residues. Germline loops: CDR1 SEHNR, CDR2 FQNEAQ (reference sequence). The V and J ends lost 3 bases and 5 bases, in that order; junction bases with no gene match: 6. Based on the CDR3 plus reference TRBV7-9 and TRBJ1-2, the full variable domain is DTGVSQNPRHKITKRGQNVTFRCDPISEHNRLYWYRQTLGQGPEFLTYFQNEAQLEKSRLLSDRFSAERPKGSFSTLEIQRTEQGDSAMYLCASSFGDSLYGYTFGSGTRLTVV.

J is TRBJ1-5 and V is TRBV19; D unresolved. The V end lost 5 bases, the J end lost 3 bases, and 17 bases lay between the germline ends. This CDR3 comprises 16 residues. Germline lookup yields CDR1 LNHDA and CDR2 SQIVND (reference sequence). Here the CDR3 reads CASSSPYPGYNQPQHF. CDR3 DNA: TGTGCCAGTAGTTCCCCCTACCCGGGTTACAATCAGCCCCAGCATTTT.

CDR3 loop: CASSIVGQGYEQYF. CDR3 DNA: TGTGCCAGCAGTATTGTAGGACAGGGATACGAGCAGTACTTC. The chain links TRBV25-1 to TRBJ2-7; 8 nucleotides align to TRBD1. The V and J ends lost 5 bases and 4 bases, in that order; junction bases with no gene match: 7. CDR1 is MGHDK and CDR2 is SYGVNS in the germline V gene. This CDR3 region has 14 residues.